The 8 T cell receptor beta chains reported below all come from one sample, sequenced in a study of cytomegalovirus exposure and HLA in healthy donors. PCR amplification relied on 60 Vbeta primers (plus 13 Jbeta primers). Sequenced by immunoSEQ multiplex PCR; TCRdb stores in-frame clones only, minus some. Recorded for this sample: approximately 76,000 clones. The material sequenced was PBMCs. The receptors come from a young man in good health and CMV-seropositive.

The chain uses TRBV28 and TRBJ1-3, with D possibly TRBD1 on 6 matching bases. Per germline, CDR1 MDHEN and CDR2 SYDVKM. This CDR3 is 14 amino acids long. CDR3 residues: CAWGGSRSGNTIYF. The CDR3, as DNA: TGTGCTTGGGGGGGCAGCCGATCTGGAAACACCATATATTTT.

V is TRBV7-8 and J is TRBJ1-6, with 8 nucleotides matching TRBD1. The CDR3 is made up of 17 amino acids. V trimming: 5 bases; J trimming: 10 bases; junction bases outside the gene matches: 16. CDR1 is SGHVS and CDR2 is FQNEAQ in the germline V gene. CDR3 nucleotides: TGTGCCAGCAGCCCTTCCGGGACAGGTTTGAGACGGTCACCCCTCCACTTT. Its protein is CASSPSGTGLRRSPLHF. Filled out from reference TRBV7-8 and TRBJ1-6, the complete variable domain reads GAGVSQSPRYKVAKRGQDVALRCDPISGHVSLFWYQQALGQGPEFLTYFQNEAQLDKSGLPSDRFFAERPEGSVSTLKIQRTQQEDSAVYLCASSPSGTGLRRSPLHFGNGTRLTVT.

The CDR3 loop reads CASSQLAGGPYEQYF. In nucleotides, the CDR3 is TGTGCCAGCAGCCAGCTAGCGGGAGGGCCTTACGAGCAGTACTTC. This chain joins TRBV28 and TRBJ2-7; 12 bases are shared with TRBD2. Trimming cost V 6 bases and J 4 bases; bases outside gene matches: 7. The CDR3 is 15 residues long. The germline gives CDR1 MDHEN, CDR2 SYDVKM.

The V call is TRBV29-1, the J call TRBJ2-1; D is unclear. CDR1 and CDR2 (germline): SQVTM, ANQGSEA. This CDR3 spans 11 amino acids. The CDR3 nucleotides read TGCAGTCTTAGCAGTTACAATGAGCAGTTCTTC. Translated, it gives CSLSSYNEQFF.

The chain carries TRBV5-1 and TRBJ1-2; D possibly corresponds to TRBD1 (6 bases). V gave up 5 bases and J gave up 0 bases, with 8 bases separating them. Germline CDR1 and CDR2: SGHRS and YFSETQ. The CDR3 covers 13 residues. The DNA of the CDR3 is TGCGCCAGCAGAGGACAGCCTAACTATGGCTACACCTTC. Residues: CASRGQPNYGYTF.

The chain joins TRBV25-1 to TRBJ2-5; TRBD2 aligns across 7 bases. Gene TRBJ2-7 matches the end of the DNA better, so the J call may be wrong. From germline, CDR1 is MGHDK and CDR2 SYGVNS. This CDR3 has 12 residues. The DNA for the CDR3 is TGTGCCAGCGGGACTACCTCCTACGAGCAGTACTTC. It translates to CASGTTSYEQYF.

This rearrangement joins TRBV7-8 to TRBJ2-1; D may be TRBD2 (5 bases). Germline CDR1 is SGHVS and CDR2 is FQNEAQ. There are 13 residues in the CDR3. V was trimmed by 8 bases and J by 0 bases, leaving 8 bases between them. The CDR3: CASGLSSYNEQFF. In nucleotides, the CDR3 is TGTGCCAGCGGACTGTCCTCCTACAATGAGCAGTTCTTC. The variable domain in full, with the rest retrieved from reference TRBV7-8 and TRBJ2-1, is GAGVSQSPRYKVAKRGQDVALRCDPISGHVSLFWYQQALGQGPEFLTYFQNEAQLDKSGLPSDRFFAERPEGSVSTLKIQRTQQEDSAVYLCASGLSSYNEQFFGPGTRLTVL.

This chain joins TRBV7-8 and TRBJ1-4, with TRBD1 matching over 9 bases. This CDR3 has 16 residues. V shed 5 bases, J shed 8 bases, and the junction held 12 bases outside the gene matches. Looked up from germline, CDR1 is SGHVS and CDR2 is FQNEAQ. CDR3 nucleotides: TGTGCCAGCAGCCCCCGCACCGGGACAGGGAAAGAAAAACTGTTTTTT. Protein product: CASSPRTGTGKEKLFF.